This is a list of T cell receptor beta chains from one sample in a study of T cells in Graves' hyperthyroidism and ophthalmopathy. TCRdb analysed the multiplex PCR reads with MiXCR anew, one entry per CDR3 protein. The table records about half a million distinct CDR3 sequences, 20% to 25% of them present only once. Sequencing input: blood. The source is a woman aged 70 to 79 with Graves' ophthalmopathy. CDR3s include the opening cysteine and the closing phenylalanine or tryptophan. A D gene is named only where the DNA matches it firmly. Some rows have no size entry. The others give once, few or many, or a class for an expanded clone.

v_gene	d_gene	abundance	j_gene	CDR3nt	CDR3aa
TRBV20-1	-	-	TRBJ1-5	TGCAGTGCTAGAGTAGGGAGTAATAGCAATCAGCCCCAGCATTTT	CSARVGSNSNQPQHF
TRBV9	TRBD1	-	TRBJ2-1	TGTGCCAGCAGCCCCTGGGACAGGGCTTACAATGAGCAGTTCTTC	CASSPWDRAYNEQFF
TRBV7-8	-	-	TRBJ2-7	TGTGCCAGCAGCTCCTTTGTCCAACGGGCCGGCAACGAGCAGTACTTC	CASSSFVQRAGNEQYF
TRBV20-1	-	-	TRBJ2-3	TGCAGTGCTCAAGGGACTCCGAGTAGCACAGATACGCAGTATTTT	CSAQGTPSSTDTQYF
TRBV24-1	-	few	TRBJ2-1	TGTGCCACCAGTGATAGAGACCCATCATACAATGAGCAGTTCTTC	CATSDRDPSYNEQFF
TRBV6-2/TRBV6-3	-	many	TRBJ1-5	TGTGCCAGCAACCCACCTGGGCGCAATCAGCCCCAGCATTTT	CASNPPGRNQPQHF
TRBV19	-	few	TRBJ2-1	TGTGCCAGTAGTCTCCGGGAGTCGTTTTTCGTCAATGAGCAGTTCTTC	CASSLRESFFVNEQFF
TRBV18	TRBD2	-	TRBJ2-2	TGTGCCAGCTCACCACTAGGACTAGCGGCAACCGGGGAGCTGTTTTTT	CASSPLGLAATGELFF
TRBV27	-	many	TRBJ1-1	TGTGCCAGAGACGAGGGTCTACCGAACACTGAAGCTTTCTTT	CARDEGLPNTEAFF
TRBV3-1	TRBD2	many	TRBJ2-4	TGTGCCAGCAGCCATACGACTAGCGGGAGGGCCAAGTCCAAAAACATTCAGTACTTC	CASSHTTSGRAKSKNIQYF
TRBV6-1	TRBD1	many	TRBJ1-2	TGTGCCAGCAGAAAGACAGGGGAGTATGGCTACACCTTC	CASRKTGEYGYTF
TRBV28	-	-	TRBJ2-7	TGTGCCAGCAGTTTTTTGATCTACGAGCAGTACTTC	CASSFLIYEQYF
TRBV12-3/TRBV12-4	-	-	TRBJ2-1	TGTGCCAGCAGTCGACAGTTAGGGTTTAACCACAATGAGCAGTTCTTC	CASSRQLGFNHNEQFF
TRBV5-1	-	few	TRBJ2-3	TGCGCCAGCAGCTTGGCCGTGGCGGCTAGCACAGATACGCAGTATTTT	CASSLAVAASTDTQYF
TRBV6-2/TRBV6-3	-	many	TRBJ2-2	TGTGCCAGCAGTCGACCGACAGGTTGGGACACCGGGGAGCTGTTTTTT	CASSRPTGWDTGELFF
TRBV6-5	TRBD2	once	TRBJ2-1	TGTGCCAGCAGTTGGGGTAGCGGGCTGTACAATGAGCAGTTCTTC	CASSWGSGLYNEQFF
TRBV4-1	-	-	TRBJ2-7	TGCGCCAGCAGCCAAGATGTCGAGAGGGCCGTCGAGCAGTACTTC	CASSQDVERAVEQYF
TRBV12-3/TRBV12-4	TRBD1	many	TRBJ2-7	TGTGCCAGCACCCTGACAGGGGGGTTTAACGAGCAGTACTTC	CASTLTGGFNEQYF
TRBV6-1	-	many	TRBJ2-7	TGTGCCAGCAGTGCGGGCAGGGTGGCCTACGAGCAGTACTTC	CASSAGRVAYEQYF
TRBV20-1	TRBD1	many	TRBJ1-5	TGCAGTGCGACACAGGGGGATGGCAATCAGCCCCAGCATTTT	CSATQGDGNQPQHF
TRBV11-2	-	many	TRBJ1-1	TGTGCCAGCAGCACACACCAGAACACTGAAGCTTTCTTT	CASSTHQNTEAFF
TRBV7-8	-	few	TRBJ2-3	TGTGCCAGCAGCTTATCGACGGGAGCCTTGAGAGATACGCAGTATTTT	CASSLSTGALRDTQYF
TRBV7-2	-	-	TRBJ2-1	TGTGCCAGCAGCACAAGGACCAGCAATGAGCAGTTCTTC	CASSTRTSNEQFF
TRBV28	TRBD2	many	TRBJ2-7	TGTGCCAGCACACCGAGTCTAGCGGGAAGTTACGAGCAGTACTTC	CASTPSLAGSYEQYF
TRBV20-1	-	-	TRBJ2-1	TGCAGTGCTAGAGATGTTACTAGCCCGACTTACAATGAGCAGTTCTTC	CSARDVTSPTYNEQFF
TRBV9	-	few	TRBJ2-1	TGTGCCAGCAGCGTCATGGACGGCAGCTACAATGAGCAGTTCTTC	CASSVMDGSYNEQFF
TRBV20-1	-	-	TRBJ2-7	TGCAGTGCTAGTACCCCCGGGCGGGGGCCGAGCTACGAGCAGTACTTC	CSASTPGRGPSYEQYF
TRBV27	TRBD1	many	TRBJ1-4	TGTGCCAGCAGGAGACAGGGGGCTGAAGGAAAACTGTTTTTT	CASRRQGAEGKLFF
TRBV30	-	-	TRBJ2-5	TGTGCCTGGAGGCTGGGACCGCAAGAGACCCAGTACTTC	CAWRLGPQETQYF
TRBV2	TRBD1	few	TRBJ2-4	TGTGCCAGCAGTGATCCGGGACAGGGGGCCGCTAAAAACATTCAGTACTTC	CASSDPGQGAAKNIQYF
TRBV28	-	many	TRBJ2-7	TGTGCCAGCAGCCGGGACGCCGCCTTGTACGAGCAGTACTTC	CASSRDAALYEQYF
TRBV11-2	-	many	TRBJ1-1	TGTGCCAGCAGCTTAGCATCGGAGACTGAAGCTTTCTTT	CASSLASETEAFF
TRBV12-3/TRBV12-4	-	many	TRBJ1-5	TGTGCCAGCAGTTCGAGGATGAGGGGGTATAGCAATCAGCCCCAGCATTTT	CASSSRMRGYSNQPQHF
TRBV4-1	-	-	TRBJ2-3	TGCGCCAGCAGCCAAGGTCGTAGTAGGAAGGGATTGGCAGATACGCAGTATTTT	CASSQGRSRKGLADTQYF
TRBV20-1	-	-	TRBJ1-5	TGCAGTGCTAGAGATCTCGACCCTAATCAGCCCCAGCATTTT	CSARDLDPNQPQHF